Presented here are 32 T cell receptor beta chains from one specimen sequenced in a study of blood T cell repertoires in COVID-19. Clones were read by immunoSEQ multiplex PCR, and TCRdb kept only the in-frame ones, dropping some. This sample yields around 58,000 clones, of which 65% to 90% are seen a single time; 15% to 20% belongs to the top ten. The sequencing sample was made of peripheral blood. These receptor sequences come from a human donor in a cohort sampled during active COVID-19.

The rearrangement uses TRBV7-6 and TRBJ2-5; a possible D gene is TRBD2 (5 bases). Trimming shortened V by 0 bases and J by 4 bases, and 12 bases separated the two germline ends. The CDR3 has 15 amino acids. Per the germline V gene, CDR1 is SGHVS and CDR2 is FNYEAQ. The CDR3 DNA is TGTGCCAGCAGCTTAGCGGGAGCCGGGTCAGAGACCCAGTACTTC. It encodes CASSLAGAGSETQYF.

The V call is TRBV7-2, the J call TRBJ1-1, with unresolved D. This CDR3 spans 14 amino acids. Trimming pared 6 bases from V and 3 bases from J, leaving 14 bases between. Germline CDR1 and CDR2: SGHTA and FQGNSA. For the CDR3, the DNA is TGTGCCAGCAGGTCCCGGGTCGGGGACACTGAAGCTTTCTTT. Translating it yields CASRSRVGDTEAFF.

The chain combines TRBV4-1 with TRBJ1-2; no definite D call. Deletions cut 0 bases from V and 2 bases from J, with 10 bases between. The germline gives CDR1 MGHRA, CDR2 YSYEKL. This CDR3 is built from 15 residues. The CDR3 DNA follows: TGCGCCAGCAGCCAAGAGCGGACTCTGAACTATGGCTACACCTTC. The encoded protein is CASSQERTLNYGYTF.

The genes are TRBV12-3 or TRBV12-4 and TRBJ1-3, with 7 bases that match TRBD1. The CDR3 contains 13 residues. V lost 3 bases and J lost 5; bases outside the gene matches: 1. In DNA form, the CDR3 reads TGTGCCAGCAGTTTGGGACAGCGAAACACCATATATTTT. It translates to CASSLGQRNTIYF.

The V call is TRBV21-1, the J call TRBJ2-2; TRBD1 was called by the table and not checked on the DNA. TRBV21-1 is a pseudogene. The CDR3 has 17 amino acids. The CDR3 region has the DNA TGTGCCAGCAGCAAAGCGCGGGTGACAGGAGACACCGGGGAGCTGTTTTTT. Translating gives CASSKARVTGDTGELFF.

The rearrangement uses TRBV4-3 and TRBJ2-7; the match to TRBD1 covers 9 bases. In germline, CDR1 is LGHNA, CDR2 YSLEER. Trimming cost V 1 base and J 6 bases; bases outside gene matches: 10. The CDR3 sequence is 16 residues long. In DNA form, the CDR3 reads TGCGCCAGCAGCCAAGTAGGGGACAGGGTTAGAGGCGAGCAGTACTTC. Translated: CASSQVGDRVRGEQYF.

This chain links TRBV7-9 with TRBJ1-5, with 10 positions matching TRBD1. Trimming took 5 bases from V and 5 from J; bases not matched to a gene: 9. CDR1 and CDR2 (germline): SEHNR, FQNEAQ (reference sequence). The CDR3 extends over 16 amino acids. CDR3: CASSGSGQGFDQPQHF. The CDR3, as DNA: TGTGCCAGCAGCGGGTCGGGACAGGGGTTCGATCAGCCCCAGCATTTT. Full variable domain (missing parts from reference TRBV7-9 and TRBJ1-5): DTGVSQNPRHKITKRGQNVTFRCDPISEHNRLYWYRQTLGQGPEFLTYFQNEAQLEKSRLLSDRFSAERPKGSFSTLEIQRTEQGDSAMYLCASSGSGQGFDQPQHFGDGTRLSIL.

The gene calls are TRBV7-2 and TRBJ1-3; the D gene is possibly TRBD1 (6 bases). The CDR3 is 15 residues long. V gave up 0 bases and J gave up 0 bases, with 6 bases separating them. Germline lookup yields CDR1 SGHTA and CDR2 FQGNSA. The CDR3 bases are TGTGCCAGCAGCTTAGCAGGGGGCTCTGGAAACACCATATATTTT. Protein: CASSLAGGSGNTIYF.

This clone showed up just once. CDR3 loop: CASSFQTGGSGYTF. CDR3 DNA sequence: TGTGCCAGCAGCTTTCAGACAGGGGGCTCTGGCTACACCTTC. The gene calls are TRBV7-2 and TRBJ1-2; 10 bases line up with TRBD1. V lost 3 bases, J lost 7 bases, and 5 bases stayed unmatched. This CDR3 region has 14 residues. Per the germline V gene, CDR1 is SGHTA and CDR2 is FQGNSA.

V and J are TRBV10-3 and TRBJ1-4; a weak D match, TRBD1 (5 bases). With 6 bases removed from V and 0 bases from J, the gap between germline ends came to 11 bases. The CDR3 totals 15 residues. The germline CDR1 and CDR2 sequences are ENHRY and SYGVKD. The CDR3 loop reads CAIRPTDATNEKLFF. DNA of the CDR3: TGTGCCATCAGACCGACAGATGCAACTAATGAAAAACTGTTTTTT.

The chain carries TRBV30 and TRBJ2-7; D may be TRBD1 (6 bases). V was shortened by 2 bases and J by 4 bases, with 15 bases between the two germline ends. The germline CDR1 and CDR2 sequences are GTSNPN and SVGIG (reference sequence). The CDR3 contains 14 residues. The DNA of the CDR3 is TGTGCCTGGAGTCTTTTGGACAGAGGATACGAGCAGTACTTC. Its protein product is CAWSLLDRGYEQYF.

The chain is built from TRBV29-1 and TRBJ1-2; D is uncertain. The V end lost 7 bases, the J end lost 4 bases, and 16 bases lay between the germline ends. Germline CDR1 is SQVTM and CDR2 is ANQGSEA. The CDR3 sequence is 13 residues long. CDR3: CSARTQSGYGYTF. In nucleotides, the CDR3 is TGCAGCGCCCGGACCCAAAGCGGCTATGGCTACACCTTC.

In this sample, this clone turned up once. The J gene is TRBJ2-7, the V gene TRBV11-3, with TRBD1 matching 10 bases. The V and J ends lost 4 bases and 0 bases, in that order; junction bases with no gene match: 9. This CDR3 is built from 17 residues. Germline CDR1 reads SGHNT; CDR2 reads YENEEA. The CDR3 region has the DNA TGTGCCAGCAGCTCGCCACCGGGACAGGGGAGCTCCTACGAGCAGTACTTC. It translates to CASSSPPGQGSSYEQYF.

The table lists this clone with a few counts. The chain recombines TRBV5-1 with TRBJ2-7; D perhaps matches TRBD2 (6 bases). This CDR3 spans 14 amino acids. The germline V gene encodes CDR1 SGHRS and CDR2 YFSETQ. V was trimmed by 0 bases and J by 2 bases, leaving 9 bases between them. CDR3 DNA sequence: TGCGCCAGCAGCTTGGCCGGGGAGGCCTACGAGCAGTACTTC. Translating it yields CASSLAGEAYEQYF.

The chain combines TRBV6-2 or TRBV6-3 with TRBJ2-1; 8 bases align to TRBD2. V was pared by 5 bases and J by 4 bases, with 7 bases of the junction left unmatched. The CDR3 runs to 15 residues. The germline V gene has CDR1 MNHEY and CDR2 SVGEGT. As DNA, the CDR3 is TGTGCCAGCAGTGCCGGCACTAGCGGTTACAATGAGCAGTTCTTC. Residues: CASSAGTSGYNEQFF.

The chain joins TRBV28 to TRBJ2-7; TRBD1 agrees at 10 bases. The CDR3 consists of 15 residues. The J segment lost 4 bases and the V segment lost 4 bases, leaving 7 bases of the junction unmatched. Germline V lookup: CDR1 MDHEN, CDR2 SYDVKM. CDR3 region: CASSSPTGGLYEQYF. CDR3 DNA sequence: TGTGCCAGCAGTTCCCCGACAGGGGGCTTGTACGAGCAGTACTTC. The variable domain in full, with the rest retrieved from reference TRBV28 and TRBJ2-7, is DVKVTQSSRYLVKRTGEKVFLECVQDMDHENMFWYRQDPGLGLRLIYFSYDVKMKEKGDIPEGYSVSREKKERFSLILESASTNQTSMYLCASSSPTGGLYEQYFGPGTRLTVT.

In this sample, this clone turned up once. The CDR3 loop is CASSPGQGEVDVYGYTF. CDR3 DNA: TGTGCCAGCTCACCCGGACAGGGCGAAGTCGATGTCTATGGCTACACCTTC. The rearrangement joins TRBV18 to TRBJ1-2; TRBD1 aligns across 8 bases. The CDR3 is 17 residues long. Germline CDR1 reads KGHSH; CDR2 reads LQKENI. V shed 3 bases, J shed 4 bases, and the junction held 13 bases outside the gene matches.

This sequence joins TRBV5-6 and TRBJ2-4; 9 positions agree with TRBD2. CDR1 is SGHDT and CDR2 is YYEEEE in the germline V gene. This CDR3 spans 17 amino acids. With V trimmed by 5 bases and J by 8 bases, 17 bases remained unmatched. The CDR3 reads CASRSPSGPGGGDIQYF. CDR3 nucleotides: TGTGCCAGCAGATCCCCATCGGGGCCAGGCGGGGGGGACATTCAGTACTTC.

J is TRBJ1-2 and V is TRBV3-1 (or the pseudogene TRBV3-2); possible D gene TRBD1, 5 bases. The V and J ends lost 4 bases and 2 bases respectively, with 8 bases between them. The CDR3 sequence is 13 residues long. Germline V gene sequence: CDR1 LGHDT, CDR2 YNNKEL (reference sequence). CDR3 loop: CASSPDINYGYTF. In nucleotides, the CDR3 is TGTGCCAGCAGCCCGGACATCAACTATGGCTACACCTTC.

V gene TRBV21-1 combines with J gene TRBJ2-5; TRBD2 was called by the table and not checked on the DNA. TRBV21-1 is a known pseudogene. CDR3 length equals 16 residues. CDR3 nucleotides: TGTGCCCGCGAGGGGTGGCTAGCGGGGGTTCAAGAGACCCAGTACTTC. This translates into CAREGWLAGVQETQYF.

The CDR3 protein is CASSGQLAGVGEQFF. In DNA form, the CDR3 reads TGTGCCAGCAGCGGACAACTAGCGGGGGTGGGTGAGCAGTTCTTC. The chain uses TRBV9 and TRBJ2-1, with 11 positions matching TRBD2. V lost 3 bases and J lost 9; bases outside the gene matches: 8. The CDR3 is 15 amino acids. Germline CDR1 and CDR2: SGDLS and YYNGEE.

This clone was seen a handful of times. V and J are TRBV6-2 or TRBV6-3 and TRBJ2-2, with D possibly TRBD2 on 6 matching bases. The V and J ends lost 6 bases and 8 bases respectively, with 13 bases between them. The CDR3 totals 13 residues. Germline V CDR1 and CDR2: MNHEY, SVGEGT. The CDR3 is CASRPGGSGELFF. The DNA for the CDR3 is TGTGCCAGCAGACCTGGGGGGTCTGGGGAGCTGTTTTTT.

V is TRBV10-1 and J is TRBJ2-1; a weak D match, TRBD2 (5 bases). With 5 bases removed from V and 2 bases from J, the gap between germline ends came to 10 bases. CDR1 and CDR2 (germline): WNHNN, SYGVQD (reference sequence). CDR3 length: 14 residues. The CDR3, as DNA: TGCGCCAGCAGTACGGACTGGGCCTACAATGAGCAGTTCTTC. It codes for CASSTDWAYNEQFF.

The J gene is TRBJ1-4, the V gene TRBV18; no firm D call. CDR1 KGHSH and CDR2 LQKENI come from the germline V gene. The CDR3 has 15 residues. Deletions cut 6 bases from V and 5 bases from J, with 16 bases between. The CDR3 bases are TGTGCCAGCTCGTTGGGCCCAGGTTCGAATGAAAAACTGTTTTTT. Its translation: CASSLGPGSNEKLFF.

DNA for the CDR3: TGTGCCAGCTCACCACTGAGTTCATCAGGGGGAGAGGGGCAGTACTTC. Translated, it gives CASSPLSSSGGEGQYF. This chain joins TRBV18 and TRBJ2-7; 7 positions match TRBD1. The CDR3 runs to 16 residues. V lost 1 base and J lost 9; bases outside the gene matches: 15. CDR1 and CDR2 (germline): KGHSH, LQKENI.

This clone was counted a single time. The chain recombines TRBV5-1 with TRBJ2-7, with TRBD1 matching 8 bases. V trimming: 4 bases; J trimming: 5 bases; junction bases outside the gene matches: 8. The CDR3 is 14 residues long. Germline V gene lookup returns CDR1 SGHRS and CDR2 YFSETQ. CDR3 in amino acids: CASSGTGGFDEQYF. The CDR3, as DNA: TGCGCCAGCAGCGGCACAGGGGGGTTCGACGAGCAGTACTTC.

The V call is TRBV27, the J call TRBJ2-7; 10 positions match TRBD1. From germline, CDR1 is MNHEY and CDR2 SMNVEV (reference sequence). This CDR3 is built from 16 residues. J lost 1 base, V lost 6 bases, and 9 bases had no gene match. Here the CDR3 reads CASRRSPGQGSYEQYF. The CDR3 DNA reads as TGTGCCAGCAGGCGGTCACCGGGACAGGGGTCCTACGAGCAGTACTTC.

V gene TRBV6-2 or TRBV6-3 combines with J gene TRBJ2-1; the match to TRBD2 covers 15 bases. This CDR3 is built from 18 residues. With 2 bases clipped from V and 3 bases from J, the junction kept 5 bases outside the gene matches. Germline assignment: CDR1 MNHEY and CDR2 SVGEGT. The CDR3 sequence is CASSYTGTSGGYYNEQFF. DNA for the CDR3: TGTGCCAGCAGTTACACAGGGACTAGCGGGGGGTACTACAATGAGCAGTTCTTC.

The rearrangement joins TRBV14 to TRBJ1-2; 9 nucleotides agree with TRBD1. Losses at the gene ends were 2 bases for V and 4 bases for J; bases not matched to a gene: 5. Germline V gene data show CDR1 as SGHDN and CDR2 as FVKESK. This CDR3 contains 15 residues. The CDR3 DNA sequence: TGTGCCAGCAGCCAAACAAGACAGGGGGGCTATGGCTACACCTTC. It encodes CASSQTRQGGYGYTF.

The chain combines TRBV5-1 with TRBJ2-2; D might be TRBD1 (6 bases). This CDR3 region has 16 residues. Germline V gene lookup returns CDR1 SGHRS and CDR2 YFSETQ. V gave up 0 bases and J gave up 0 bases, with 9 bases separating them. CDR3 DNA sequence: TGCGCCAGCAGCTTGGTTGGGGGCGCGAACACCGGGGAGCTGTTTTTT. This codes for CASSLVGGANTGELFF. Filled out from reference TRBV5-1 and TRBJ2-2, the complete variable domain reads KAGVTQTPRYLIKTRGQQVTLSCSPISGHRSVSWYQQTPGQGLQFLFEYFSETQRNKGNFPGRFSGRQFSNSRSEMNVSTLELGDSALYLCASSLVGGANTGELFFGEGSRLTVL.

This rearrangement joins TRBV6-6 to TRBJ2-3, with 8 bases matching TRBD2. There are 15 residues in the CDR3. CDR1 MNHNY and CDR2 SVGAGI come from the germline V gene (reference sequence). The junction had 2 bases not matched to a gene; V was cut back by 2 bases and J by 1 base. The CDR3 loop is CASSYGTSRTDTQYF. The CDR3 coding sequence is TGTGCCAGCAGTTACGGGACTAGTCGCACAGATACGCAGTATTTT.

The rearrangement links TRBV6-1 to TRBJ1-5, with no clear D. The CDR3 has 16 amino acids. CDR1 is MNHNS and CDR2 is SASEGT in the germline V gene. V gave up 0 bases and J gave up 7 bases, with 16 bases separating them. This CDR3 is CASSEALGGNYQPQHF. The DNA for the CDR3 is TGTGCCAGCAGTGAAGCGCTTGGAGGGAACTACCAGCCCCAGCATTTT.